This paragraph covers one T cell receptor beta chain sequence. In the source study's methods: Nucleated cell number was recorded as an estimate derived from reference gene primer amplification. The method was immunoSEQ multiplex PCR; TCRdb's version includes in-frame clones alone and lacks a portion of them. The D gene and trimming were derived from the DNA, and the V and J assignments and clone size from that table. The sample consists of 200,000 to 250,000 clones, around 81% of them appearing once. This sample was included in a study of blood T cell repertoires in COVID-19. Study as a whole: Sites in the United States, Italy and Spain provided acute and convalescent COVID-19 samples. T cells, B-cell-depleted T cells, or PBMCs provided the cDNA or gDNA that served as material.

In germline, CDR1 is SGHNT, CDR2 YYREEE (reference sequence). The CDR3 is 18 amino acids. V shed 3 bases and J 0 bases; nucleotides not matched to a gene: 11. The specimen sequenced was peripheral blood. This TCR came from a woman aged 70-85 years with acute or convalescent COVID-19. The chain links TRBV5-4 to TRBJ2-7; 11 bases fit TRBD2. The CDR3 region has the DNA TGTGCCAGCAGCTCTGGCCCGGTAGCGGGGGGGAGCTCCTACGAGCAGTACGTC. Residues: CASSSGPVAGGSSYEQYV.